The entry below describes one T cell receptor beta chain. The antigen remains undetermined. This specimen belongs to a study of T cell responses to AZD1222 COVID-19 vaccine. Points from the study as a whole: The study reported that nearly half of spike-specific TCRs target unmutated variant regions. The peak T cell response came first, and repertoires were sampled only after it. Spike-specific TCR breadth and depth were elevated following two AZD1222 doses.

Looked up from germline, CDR1 is MDHEN and CDR2 is SYDVKM. Trimming took off 3 bases at V and 7 bases at J, with 9 bases between the two ends. The CDR3 runs to 12 residues. Doses given second, at about 4 or about 12 weeks, were pooled. Profiled with immunoSEQ multiplex PCR; TCRdb holds only in-frame clones, not every one. The table lists roughly 180,000 clones, roughly nine tenths of them singletons. Source: peripheral blood, taken 28 days after the second AZD1222 dose. This clonotype was obtained from an adult who received the AZD1222 COVID-19 vaccine. This chain uses TRBV28 with TRBJ2-5; D uncertain. The CDR3 sequence: CASSFSPGTQYF. The CDR3 DNA sequence: TGTGCCAGCAGTTTTTCCCCGGGGACCCAGTACTTC.